The clone carrying this TCR beta chain was counted many times. Its antigen is as yet unknown. This record comes from a study of T-cell reconstitution after alpha-beta-depleted transplantation in children. Study findings and constraints: Several hundred graft clones that had expanded were reportedly the source of alpha-beta T cells about two months after transplant. It was newly produced T cells that mostly accounted for T-cell counts and diversity one year after transplant. Elevated TCRbeta diversity at day 60 was traced, in some patients, to surviving recipient T cells and thymic progenitors.

Germline V gene lookup returns CDR1 MNHEY and CDR2 SMNVEV (reference sequence). Deletions cut 1 base from V and 4 bases from J, with 7 bases between. The CDR3 has 13 residues. A library of TCRbeta sequences, prepared with unique molecular identifiers, was generated. TCRdb passed the PCR reads through MiXCR, listing each CDR3 protein once. The sample has 200,000 to 250,000 distinct CDR3 sequences; around 9.9% are singletons. This clonotype originated in a child under two years old with acute myeloid leukemia, due to receive a stem cell transplant. This material consisted of PBMCs, taken before TCRalphabeta/CD19-depleted stem cell transplant. The chain is built from TRBV27 and TRBJ1-1, with a weak D call TRBD1 (5 bases). CDR3 coding DNA: TGTGCCAGCAGTTTATTCAGGGCCACTGAAGCTTTCTTT. Protein: CASSLFRATEAFF.